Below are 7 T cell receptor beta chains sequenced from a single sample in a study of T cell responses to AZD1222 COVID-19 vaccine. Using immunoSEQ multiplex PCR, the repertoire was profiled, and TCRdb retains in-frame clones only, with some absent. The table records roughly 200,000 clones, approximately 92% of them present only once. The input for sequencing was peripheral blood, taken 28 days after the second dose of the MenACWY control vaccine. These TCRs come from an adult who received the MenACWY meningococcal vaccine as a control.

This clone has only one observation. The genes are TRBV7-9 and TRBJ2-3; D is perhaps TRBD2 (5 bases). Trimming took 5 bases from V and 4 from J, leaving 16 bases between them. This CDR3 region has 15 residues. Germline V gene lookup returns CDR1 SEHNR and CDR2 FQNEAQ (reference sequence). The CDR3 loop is CASSPTRSGADTQYF. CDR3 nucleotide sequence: TGTGCCAGCAGCCCCACAAGGAGCGGCGCAGATACGCAGTATTTT.

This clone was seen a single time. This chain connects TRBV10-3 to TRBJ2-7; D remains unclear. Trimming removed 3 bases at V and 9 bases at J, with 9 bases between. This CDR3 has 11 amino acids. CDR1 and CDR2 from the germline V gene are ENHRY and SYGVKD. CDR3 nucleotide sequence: TGTGCCATCAGTGAAAATATGGGGCAGTACTTC. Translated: CAISENMGQYF.

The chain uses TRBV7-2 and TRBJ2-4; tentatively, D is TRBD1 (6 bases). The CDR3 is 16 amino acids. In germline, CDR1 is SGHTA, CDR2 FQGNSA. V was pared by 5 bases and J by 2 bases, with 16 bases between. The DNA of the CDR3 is TGTGCCAGCAGCCTCTTAGGCAGGGGCCCCAAAAACATTCAGTACTTC. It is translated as CASSLLGRGPKNIQYF.

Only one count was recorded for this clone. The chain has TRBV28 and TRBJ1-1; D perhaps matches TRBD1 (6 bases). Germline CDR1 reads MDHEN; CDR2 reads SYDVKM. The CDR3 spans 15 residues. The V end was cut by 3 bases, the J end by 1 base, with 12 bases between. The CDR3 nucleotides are TGTGCCAGCAGTTTGGGGGGGGCAGGGAACACTGAAGCTTTCTTT. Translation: CASSLGGAGNTEAFF.

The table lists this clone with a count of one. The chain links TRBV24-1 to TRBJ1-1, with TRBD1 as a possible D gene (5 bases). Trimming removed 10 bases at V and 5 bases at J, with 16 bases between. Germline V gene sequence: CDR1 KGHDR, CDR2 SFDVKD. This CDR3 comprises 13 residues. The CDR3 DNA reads TGTGCCACAAGGCCCCAGGGAGGTACTGAAGCTTTCTTT. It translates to CATRPQGGTEAFF.

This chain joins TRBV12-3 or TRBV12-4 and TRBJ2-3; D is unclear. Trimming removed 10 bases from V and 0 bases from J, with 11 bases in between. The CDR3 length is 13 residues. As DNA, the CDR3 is TGTGCCACCTCGGGCCTTAGCACAGATACGCAGTATTTT. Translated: CATSGLSTDTQYF.

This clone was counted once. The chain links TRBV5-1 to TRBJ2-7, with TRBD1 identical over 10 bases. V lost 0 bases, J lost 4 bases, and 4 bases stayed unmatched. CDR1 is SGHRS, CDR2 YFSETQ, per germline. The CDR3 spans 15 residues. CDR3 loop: CASSLVGTGEYEQYF. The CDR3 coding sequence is TGCGCCAGCAGCTTGGTAGGGACAGGGGAGTACGAGCAGTACTTC.